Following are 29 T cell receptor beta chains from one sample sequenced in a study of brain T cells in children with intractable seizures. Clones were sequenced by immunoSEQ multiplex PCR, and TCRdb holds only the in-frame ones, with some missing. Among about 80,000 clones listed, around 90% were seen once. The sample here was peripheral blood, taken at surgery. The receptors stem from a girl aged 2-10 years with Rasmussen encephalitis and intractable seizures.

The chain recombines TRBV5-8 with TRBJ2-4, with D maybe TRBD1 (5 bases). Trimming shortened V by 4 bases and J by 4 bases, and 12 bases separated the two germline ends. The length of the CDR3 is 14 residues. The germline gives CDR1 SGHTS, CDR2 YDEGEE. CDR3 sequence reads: CASSRRVGKNIQYF. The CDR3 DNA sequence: TGTGCCAGCAGCCGCAGGGTGGGGAAAAACATTCAGTACTTC.

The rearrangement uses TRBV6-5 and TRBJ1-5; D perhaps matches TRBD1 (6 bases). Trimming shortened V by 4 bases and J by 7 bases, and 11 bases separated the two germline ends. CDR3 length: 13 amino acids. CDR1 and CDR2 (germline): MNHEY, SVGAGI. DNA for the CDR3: TGTGCCAGCAGTTCCAGGGGTGGACAGCCCCAGCATTTT. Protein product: CASSSRGGQPQHF.

CDR3 region: CASSPLGVSPLHF. The CDR3 DNA reads TGTGCCAGCAGCCCTCTTGGGGTGTCACCCCTCCACTTT. This chain uses TRBV25-1 with TRBJ1-6; D gene unclear. V lost 6 bases and J 10 bases, leaving 13 bases between the germline ends. Per germline, CDR1 MGHDK and CDR2 SYGVNS. CDR3 length equals 13 residues.

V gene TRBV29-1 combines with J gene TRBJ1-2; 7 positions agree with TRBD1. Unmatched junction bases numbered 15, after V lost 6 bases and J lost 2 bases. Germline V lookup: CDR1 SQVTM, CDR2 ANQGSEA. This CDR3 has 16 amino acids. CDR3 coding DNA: TGCAGCGTCGAAACCTTGCTAGGGGGCTCAAACTATGGCTACACCTTC. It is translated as CSVETLLGGSNYGYTF.

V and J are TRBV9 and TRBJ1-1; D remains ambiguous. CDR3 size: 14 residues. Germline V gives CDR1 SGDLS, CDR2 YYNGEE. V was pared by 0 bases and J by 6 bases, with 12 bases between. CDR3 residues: CASSVVGSAAEAFF. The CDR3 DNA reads TGTGCCAGCAGCGTAGTGGGGTCAGCCGCTGAAGCTTTCTTT. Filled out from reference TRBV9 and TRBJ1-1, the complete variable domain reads DSGVTQTPKHLITATGQRVTLRCSPRSGDLSVYWYQQSLDQGLQFLIQYYNGEERAKGNILERFSAQQFPDLHSELNLSSLELGDSALYFCASSVVGSAAEAFFGQGTRLTVV.

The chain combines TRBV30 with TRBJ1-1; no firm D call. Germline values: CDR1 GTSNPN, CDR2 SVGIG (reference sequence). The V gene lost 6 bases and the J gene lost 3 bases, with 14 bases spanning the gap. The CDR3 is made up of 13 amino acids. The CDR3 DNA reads TGTGCCTGCAGACCCTGGATAGACACTGAAGCTTTCTTT. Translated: CACRPWIDTEAFF.

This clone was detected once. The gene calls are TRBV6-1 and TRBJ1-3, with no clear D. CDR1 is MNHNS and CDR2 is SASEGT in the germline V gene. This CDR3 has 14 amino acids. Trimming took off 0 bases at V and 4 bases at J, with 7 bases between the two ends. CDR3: CASSEALRGNTIYF. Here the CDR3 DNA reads TGTGCCAGCAGTGAAGCGCTTCGGGGAAACACCATATATTTT.

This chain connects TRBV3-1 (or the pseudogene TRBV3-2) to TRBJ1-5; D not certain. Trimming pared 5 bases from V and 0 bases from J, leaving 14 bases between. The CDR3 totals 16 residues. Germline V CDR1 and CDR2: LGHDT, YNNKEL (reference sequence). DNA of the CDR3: TGTGCCAGCAGCTACTATGATACTTATAGCAATCAGCCCCAGCATTTT. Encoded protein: CASSYYDTYSNQPQHF.

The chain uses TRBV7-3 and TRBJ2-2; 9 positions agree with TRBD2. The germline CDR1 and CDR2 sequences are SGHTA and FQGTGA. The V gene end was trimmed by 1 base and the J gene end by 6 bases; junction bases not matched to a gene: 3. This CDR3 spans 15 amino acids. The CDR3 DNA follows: TGTGCCAGCAGCTTAATAGCGGGAGCCCCCGGGGAGCTGTTTTTT. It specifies CASSLIAGAPGELFF.

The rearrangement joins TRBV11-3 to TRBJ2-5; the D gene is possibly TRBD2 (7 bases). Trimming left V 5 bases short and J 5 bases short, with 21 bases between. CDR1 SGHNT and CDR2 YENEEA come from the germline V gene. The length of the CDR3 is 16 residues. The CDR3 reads CASSPGRAVGGETQYF. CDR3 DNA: TGTGCCAGCAGCCCGGGGAGGGCCGTAGGGGGGGAGACCCAGTACTTC. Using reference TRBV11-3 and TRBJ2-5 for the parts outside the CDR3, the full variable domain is EAGVVQSPRYKIIEKKQPVAFWCNPISGHNTLYWYLQNLGQGPELLIRYENEEAVDDSQLPKDRFSAERLKGVDSTLKIQPAELGDSAVYLCASSPGRAVGGETQYFGPGTRLLVL.

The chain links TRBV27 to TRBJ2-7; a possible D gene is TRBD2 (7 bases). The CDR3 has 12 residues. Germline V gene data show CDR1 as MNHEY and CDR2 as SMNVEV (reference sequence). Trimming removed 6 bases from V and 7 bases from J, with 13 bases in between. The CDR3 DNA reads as TGTGCCAGCAGCAGGACAGCGGGGGAGCAGTACTTC. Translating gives CASSRTAGEQYF.

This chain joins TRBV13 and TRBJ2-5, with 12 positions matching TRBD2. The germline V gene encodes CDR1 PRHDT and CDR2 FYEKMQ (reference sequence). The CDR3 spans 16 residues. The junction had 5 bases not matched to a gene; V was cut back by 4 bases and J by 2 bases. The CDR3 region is CASSYRTSGNQETQYF. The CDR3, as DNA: TGTGCCAGCAGCTACCGGACTAGCGGGAATCAAGAGACCCAGTACTTC.

In nucleotides, the CDR3 is TGTGCCAGCTCACGGGTAAGGCAGGGAGGGCCCAATGAGCAGTTCTTC. Translation: CASSRVRQGGPNEQFF. The chain recombines TRBV18 with TRBJ2-1, with 7 bases lining up with TRBD2. The CDR3 covers 16 residues. V lost 4 bases, J lost 6 bases, and 12 bases stayed unmatched. CDR1 and CDR2 (germline): KGHSH, LQKENI.

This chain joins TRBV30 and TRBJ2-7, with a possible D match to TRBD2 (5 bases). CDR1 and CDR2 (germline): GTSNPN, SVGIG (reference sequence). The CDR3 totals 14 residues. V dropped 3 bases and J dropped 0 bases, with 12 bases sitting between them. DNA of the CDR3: TGTGCCTGGAGAATTAAAGGGAGCTCCTACGAGCAGTACTTC. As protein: CAWRIKGSSYEQYF.

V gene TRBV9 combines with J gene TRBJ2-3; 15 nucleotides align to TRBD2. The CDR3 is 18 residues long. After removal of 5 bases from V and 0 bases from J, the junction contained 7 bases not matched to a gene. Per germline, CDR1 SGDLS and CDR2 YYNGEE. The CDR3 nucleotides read TGTGCCAGCAGTCCCGGGACTAGCGGGGGGCTTAGCACAGATACGCAGTATTTT. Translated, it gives CASSPGTSGGLSTDTQYF.

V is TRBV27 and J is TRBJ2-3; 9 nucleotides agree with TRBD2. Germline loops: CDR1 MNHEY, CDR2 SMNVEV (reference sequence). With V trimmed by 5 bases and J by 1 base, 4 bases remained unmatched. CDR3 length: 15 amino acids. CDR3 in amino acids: CASSAWTSGTDTQYF. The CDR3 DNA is TGTGCCAGCAGTGCCTGGACTAGCGGCACAGATACGCAGTATTTT.

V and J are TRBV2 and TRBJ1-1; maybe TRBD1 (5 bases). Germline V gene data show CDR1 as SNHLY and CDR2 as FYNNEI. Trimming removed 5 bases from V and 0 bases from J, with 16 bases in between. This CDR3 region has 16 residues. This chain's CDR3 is CASSRIREIMNTEAFF. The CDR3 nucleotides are TGTGCCAGCAGTCGGATCAGGGAGATCATGAACACTGAAGCTTTCTTT.

The CDR3 loop reads CAWSPYPLAGMWNEQFF. CDR3 coding DNA: TGTGCCTGGAGTCCCTACCCGCTCGCGGGGATGTGGAATGAGCAGTTCTTC. The V call is TRBV30, the J call TRBJ2-1, with D maybe TRBD2 (6 bases). Germline V gene sequence: CDR1 GTSNPN, CDR2 SVGIG (reference sequence). The CDR3 loop spans 17 amino acids. V lost 2 bases and J lost 7, with 24 bases in between.

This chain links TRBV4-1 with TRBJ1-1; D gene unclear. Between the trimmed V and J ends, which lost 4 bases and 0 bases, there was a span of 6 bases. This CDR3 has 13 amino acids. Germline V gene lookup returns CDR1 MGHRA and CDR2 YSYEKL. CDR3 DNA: TGCGCCAGCAGCCTAGGCCTGAACACTGAAGCTTTCTTT. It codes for CASSLGLNTEAFF.

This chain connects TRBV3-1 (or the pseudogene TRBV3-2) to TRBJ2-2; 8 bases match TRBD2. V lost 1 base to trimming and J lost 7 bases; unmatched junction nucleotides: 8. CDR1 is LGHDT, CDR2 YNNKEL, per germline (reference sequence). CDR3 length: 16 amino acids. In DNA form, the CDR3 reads TGTGCCAGCAGCCAAGGAAGCGGGAGATCTGACGGGGAGCTGTTTTTT. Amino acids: CASSQGSGRSDGELFF.

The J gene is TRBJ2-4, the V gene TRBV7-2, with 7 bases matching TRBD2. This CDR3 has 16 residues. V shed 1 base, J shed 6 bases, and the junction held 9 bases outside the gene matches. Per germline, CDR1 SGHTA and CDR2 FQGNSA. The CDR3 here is CASSLVETRGVNIQYF. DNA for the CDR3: TGTGCCAGCAGCTTAGTGGAGACTCGGGGGGTAAACATTCAGTACTTC.

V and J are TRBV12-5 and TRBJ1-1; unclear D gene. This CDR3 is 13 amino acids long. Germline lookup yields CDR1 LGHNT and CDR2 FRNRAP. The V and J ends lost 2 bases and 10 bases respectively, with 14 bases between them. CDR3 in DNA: TGTGCTAGTGGTTTGACGTTGGCCCCTGGAGCTTTCTTT. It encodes CASGLTLAPGAFF.

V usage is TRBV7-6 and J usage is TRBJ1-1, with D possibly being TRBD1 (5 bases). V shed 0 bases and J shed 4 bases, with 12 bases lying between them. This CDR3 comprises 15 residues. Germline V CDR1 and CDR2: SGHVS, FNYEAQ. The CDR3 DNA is TGTGCCAGCAGCTTAGCCGGAGGGGCGGGCACTGAAGCTTTCTTT. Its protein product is CASSLAGGAGTEAFF.

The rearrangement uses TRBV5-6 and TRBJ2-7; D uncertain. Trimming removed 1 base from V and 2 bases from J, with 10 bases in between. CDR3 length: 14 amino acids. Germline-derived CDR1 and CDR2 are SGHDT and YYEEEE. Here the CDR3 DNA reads TGTGCCAGCAGCTTGTTAGACCGCGCCTACGAGCAGTACTTC. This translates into CASSLLDRAYEQYF.

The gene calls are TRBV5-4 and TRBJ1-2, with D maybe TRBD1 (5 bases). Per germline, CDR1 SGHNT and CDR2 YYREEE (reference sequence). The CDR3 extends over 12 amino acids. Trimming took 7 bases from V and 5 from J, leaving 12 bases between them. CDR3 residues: CASGLGGYGYTF. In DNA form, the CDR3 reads TGTGCCAGCGGGTTGGGGGGGTATGGCTACACCTTC.

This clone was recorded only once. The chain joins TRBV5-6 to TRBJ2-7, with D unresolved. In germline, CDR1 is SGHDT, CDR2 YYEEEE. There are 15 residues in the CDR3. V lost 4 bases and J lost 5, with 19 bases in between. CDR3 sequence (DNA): TGTGCCAGCAGCGCCAGGACCTACTCTGGCCACGAGCAGTACTTC. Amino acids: CASSARTYSGHEQYF.

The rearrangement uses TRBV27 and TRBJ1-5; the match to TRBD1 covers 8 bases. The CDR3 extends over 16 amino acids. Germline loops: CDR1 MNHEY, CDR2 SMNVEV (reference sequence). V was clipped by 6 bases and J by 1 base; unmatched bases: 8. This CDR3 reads CASRSDQGASNQPQHF. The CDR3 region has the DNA TGTGCCAGCAGAAGCGACCAGGGGGCGAGCAATCAGCCCCAGCATTTT.

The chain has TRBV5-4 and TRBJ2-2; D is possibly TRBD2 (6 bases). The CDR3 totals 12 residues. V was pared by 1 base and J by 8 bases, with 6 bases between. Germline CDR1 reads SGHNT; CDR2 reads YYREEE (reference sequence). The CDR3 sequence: CASSLRGGELFF. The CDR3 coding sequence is TGTGCCAGCAGCTTGCGGGGGGGGGAGCTGTTTTTT.

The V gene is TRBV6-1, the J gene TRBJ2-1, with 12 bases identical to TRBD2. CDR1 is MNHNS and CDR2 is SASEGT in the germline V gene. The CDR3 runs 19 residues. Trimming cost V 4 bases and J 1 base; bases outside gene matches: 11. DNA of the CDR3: TGTGCCAGCAGTGCTTTGCCCCTAGCGGGGGGGGGATCCTACAATGAGCAGTTCTTC. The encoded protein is CASSALPLAGGGSYNEQFF.